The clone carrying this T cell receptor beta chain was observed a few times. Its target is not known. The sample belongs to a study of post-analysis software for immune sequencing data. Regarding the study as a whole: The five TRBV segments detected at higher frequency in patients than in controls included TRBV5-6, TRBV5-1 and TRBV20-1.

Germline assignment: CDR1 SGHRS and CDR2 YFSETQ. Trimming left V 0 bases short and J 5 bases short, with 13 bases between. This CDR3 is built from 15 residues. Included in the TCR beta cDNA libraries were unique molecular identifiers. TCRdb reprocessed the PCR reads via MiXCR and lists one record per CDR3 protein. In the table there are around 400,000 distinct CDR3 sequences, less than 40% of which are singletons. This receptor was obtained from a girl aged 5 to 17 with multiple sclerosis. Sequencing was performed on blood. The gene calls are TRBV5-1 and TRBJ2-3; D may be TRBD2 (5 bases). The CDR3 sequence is CASSLDMARGDTQYF. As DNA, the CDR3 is TGCGCCAGCAGCTTGGACATGGCCCGGGGAGATACGCAGTATTTT.